This T cell receptor (beta chain) was recorded in a study of cytotoxic CD8 clonotypes in ibrutinib-treated CLL. Across the whole study: When averaged across all of the samples, the counts came to approximately 250,000 productive templates and more than 80,000 productive rearrangements. Whole-study results and caveats: Higher circulating CD8+ T-cell counts strongly accompanied higher baseline clonality, above age-matched healthy donors.

The CDR3 has 15 amino acids. Target depth was 1 in 200,000 to 1 in 1 million T cells, about 10x per clonotype. Sequencing was performed with immunoSEQ multiplex PCR; in TCRdb, only in-frame clones are kept and a portion is missing. In the table there are some 130,000 clones, roughly 85% of which are singletons. This clone occurred once. Its cognate antigen is unknown. The J gene is TRBJ1-2, the V gene TRBV21-1; the table assigns TRBD1, which was not confirmed against the DNA. TRBV21-1 is shown as a pseudogene. The clonotype comes from a human donor with chronic lymphocytic leukemia. The source material was PBMCs, sampled after 24 months of ibrutinib treatment. The CDR3 here is CASSKGRGPCYGYTF. CDR3 coding DNA: TGTGCCAGCAGCAAAGGCAGGGGGCCGTGCTATGGCTACACCTTC.